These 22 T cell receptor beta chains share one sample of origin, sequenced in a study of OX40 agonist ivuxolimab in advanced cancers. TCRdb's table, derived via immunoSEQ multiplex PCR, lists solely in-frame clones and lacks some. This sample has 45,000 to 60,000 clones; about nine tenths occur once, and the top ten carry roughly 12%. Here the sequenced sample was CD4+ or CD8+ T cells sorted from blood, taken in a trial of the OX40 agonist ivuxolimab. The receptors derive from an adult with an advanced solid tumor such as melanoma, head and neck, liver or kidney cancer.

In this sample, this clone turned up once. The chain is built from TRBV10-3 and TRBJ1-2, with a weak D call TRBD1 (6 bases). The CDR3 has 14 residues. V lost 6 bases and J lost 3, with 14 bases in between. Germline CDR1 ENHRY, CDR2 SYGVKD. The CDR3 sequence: CAIRPQGIDYGYTF. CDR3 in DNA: TGTGCCATCAGACCTCAGGGGATCGACTATGGCTACACCTTC.

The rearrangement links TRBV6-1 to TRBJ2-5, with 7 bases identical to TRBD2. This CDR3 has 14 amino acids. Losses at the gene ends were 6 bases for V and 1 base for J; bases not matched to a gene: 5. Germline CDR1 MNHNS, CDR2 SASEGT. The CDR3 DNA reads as TGTGCCAGCAGGTTCGGGACTATCCAAGAGACCCAGTACTTC. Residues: CASRFGTIQETQYF.

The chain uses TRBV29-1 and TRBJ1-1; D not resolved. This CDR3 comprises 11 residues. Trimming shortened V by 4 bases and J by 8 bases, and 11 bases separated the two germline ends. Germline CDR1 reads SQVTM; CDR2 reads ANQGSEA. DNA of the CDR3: TGCAGCGTTGGTCCGTGGACGGAAGCTTTCTTT. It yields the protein CSVGPWTEAFF.

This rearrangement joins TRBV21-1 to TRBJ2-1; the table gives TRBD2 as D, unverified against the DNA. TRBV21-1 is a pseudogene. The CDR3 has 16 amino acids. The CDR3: CASSTGLAGGLNEQFF. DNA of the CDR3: TGTGCCAGCAGCACCGGACTAGCGGGGGGCCTAAATGAGCAGTTCTTC.

The CDR3 coding sequence is TGTGCCAGCTCACCCCCCGTAGGGTCCTACAATGAGCAGTTCTTC. Amino acids: CASSPPVGSYNEQFF. The gene calls are TRBV18 and TRBJ2-1; D gene ambiguous. Between the trimmed V and J ends, which lost 3 bases and 1 base, there was a span of 10 bases. Germline CDR1 is KGHSH and CDR2 is LQKENI. There are 15 residues in the CDR3.

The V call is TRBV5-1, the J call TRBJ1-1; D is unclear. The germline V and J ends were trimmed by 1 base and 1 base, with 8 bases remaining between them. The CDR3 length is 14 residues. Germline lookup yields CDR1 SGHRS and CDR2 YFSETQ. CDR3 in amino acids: CASSLFSKNTEAFF. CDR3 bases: TGCGCCAGCAGCTTGTTCTCAAAGAACACTGAAGCTTTCTTT.

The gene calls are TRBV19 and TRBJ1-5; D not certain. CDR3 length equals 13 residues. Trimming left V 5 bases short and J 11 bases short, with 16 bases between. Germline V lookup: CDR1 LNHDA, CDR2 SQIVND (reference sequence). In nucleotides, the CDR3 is TGTGCCAGTAGTCCCAACCCATTCAAGGCCCAGCATTTT. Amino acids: CASSPNPFKAQHF.

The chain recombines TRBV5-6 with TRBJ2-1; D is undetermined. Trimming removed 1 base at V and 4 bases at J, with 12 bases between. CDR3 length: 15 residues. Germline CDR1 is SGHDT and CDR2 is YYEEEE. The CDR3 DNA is TGTGCCAGCAGCTTGCGGCTAAATCTTTACAATGAGCAGTTCTTC. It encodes CASSLRLNLYNEQFF.

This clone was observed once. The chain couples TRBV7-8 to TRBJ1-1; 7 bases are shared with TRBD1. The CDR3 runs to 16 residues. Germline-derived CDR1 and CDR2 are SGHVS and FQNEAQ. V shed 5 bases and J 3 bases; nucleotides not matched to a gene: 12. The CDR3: CASSPRDSIWDTEAFF. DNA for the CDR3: TGTGCCAGCAGCCCCCGGGACAGCATATGGGACACTGAAGCTTTCTTT.

The CDR3 coding sequence is TGTGCCAGCAGTTACTCGAATACCGGCTCCTACGAGCAGTACTTC. Translating it yields CASSYSNTGSYEQYF. The gene calls are TRBV6-5 and TRBJ2-7; D uncertain. Germline V CDR1 and CDR2: MNHEY, SVGAGI. The CDR3 totals 15 residues. Trimming pared 0 bases from V and 0 bases from J, leaving 9 bases between.

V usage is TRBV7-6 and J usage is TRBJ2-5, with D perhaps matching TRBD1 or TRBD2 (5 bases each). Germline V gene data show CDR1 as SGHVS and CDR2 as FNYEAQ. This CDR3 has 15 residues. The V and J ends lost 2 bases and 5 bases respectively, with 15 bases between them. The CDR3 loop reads CASSLNWGWGETQYF. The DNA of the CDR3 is TGTGCCAGCAGCTTAAACTGGGGCTGGGGGGAGACCCAGTACTTC.

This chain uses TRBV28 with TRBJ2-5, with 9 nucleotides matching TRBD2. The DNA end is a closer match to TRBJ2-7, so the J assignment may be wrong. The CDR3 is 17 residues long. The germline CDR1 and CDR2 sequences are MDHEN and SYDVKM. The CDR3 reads CASSLSRRGGLKHEQYF. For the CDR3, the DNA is TGTGCCAGCAGTTTATCGCGGCGGGGGGGCCTAAAACACGAGCAGTACTTC.

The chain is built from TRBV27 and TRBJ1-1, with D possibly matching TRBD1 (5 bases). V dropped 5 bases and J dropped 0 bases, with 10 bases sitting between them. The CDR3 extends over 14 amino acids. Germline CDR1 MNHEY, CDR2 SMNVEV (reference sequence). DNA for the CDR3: TGTGCCAGCAGTCCTGGGGGGGTGAACACTGAAGCTTTCTTT. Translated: CASSPGGVNTEAFF.

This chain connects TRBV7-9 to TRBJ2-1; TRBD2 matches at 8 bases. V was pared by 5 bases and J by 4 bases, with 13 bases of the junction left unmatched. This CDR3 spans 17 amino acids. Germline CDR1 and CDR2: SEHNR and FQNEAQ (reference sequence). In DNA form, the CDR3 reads TGTGCCAGCAGCCTACCCGGTGGAGCGGGAGCTTACAATGAGCAGTTCTTC. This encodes CASSLPGGAGAYNEQFF.

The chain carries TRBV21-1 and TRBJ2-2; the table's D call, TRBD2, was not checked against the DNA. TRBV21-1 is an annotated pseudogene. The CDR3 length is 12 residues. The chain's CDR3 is CASRLFSGELFF. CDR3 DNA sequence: TGTGCCAGCAGGTTATTCTCCGGGGAGCTGTTTTTT.

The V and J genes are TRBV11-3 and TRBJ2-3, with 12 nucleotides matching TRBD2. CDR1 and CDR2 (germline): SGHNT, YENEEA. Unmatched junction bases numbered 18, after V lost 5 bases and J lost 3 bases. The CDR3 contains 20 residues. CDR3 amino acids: CASSDTNPLAGGNQTDTQYF. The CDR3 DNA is TGTGCCAGCAGCGACACCAACCCCCTAGCGGGGGGGAATCAAACAGATACGCAGTATTTT.

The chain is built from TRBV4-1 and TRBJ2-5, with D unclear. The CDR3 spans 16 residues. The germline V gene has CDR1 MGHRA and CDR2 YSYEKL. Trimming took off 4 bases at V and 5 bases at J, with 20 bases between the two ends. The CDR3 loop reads CASSLFPGPSGETQYF. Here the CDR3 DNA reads TGCGCCAGCAGCCTTTTCCCCGGACCCTCGGGTGAGACCCAGTACTTC.

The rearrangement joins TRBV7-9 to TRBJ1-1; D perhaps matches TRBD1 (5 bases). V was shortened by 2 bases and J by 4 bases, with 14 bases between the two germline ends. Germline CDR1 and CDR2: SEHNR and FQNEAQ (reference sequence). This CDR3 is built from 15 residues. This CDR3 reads CASSLFPVGGTEAFF. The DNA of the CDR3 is TGTGCCAGCAGCTTATTTCCCGTTGGGGGCACTGAAGCTTTCTTT. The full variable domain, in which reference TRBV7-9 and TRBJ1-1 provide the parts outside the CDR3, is DTGVSQNPRHKITKRGQNVTFRCDPISEHNRLYWYRQTLGQGPEFLTYFQNEAQLEKSRLLSDRFSAERPKGSFSTLEIQRTEQGDSAMYLCASSLFPVGGTEAFFGQGTRLTVV.

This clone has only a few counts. As DNA, the CDR3 is TGCAGCGTCGCTCACTCCAGGGGGTTGGGGGAGACCCAGTACTTC. Translating it yields CSVAHSRGLGETQYF. V gene TRBV29-1 combines with J gene TRBJ2-5; 7 bases match TRBD1. Trimming took 6 bases from V and 5 from J; bases not matched to a gene: 15. The CDR3 totals 15 residues. Germline CDR1 reads SQVTM; CDR2 reads ANQGSEA.

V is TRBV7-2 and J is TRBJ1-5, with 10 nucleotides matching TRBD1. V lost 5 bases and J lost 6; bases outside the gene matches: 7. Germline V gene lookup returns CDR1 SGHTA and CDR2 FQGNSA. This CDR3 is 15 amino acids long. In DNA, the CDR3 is TGTGCCAGCAGCCCAGGGACAGGGGTAGGTCAGCCCCAGCATTTT. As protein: CASSPGTGVGQPQHF.

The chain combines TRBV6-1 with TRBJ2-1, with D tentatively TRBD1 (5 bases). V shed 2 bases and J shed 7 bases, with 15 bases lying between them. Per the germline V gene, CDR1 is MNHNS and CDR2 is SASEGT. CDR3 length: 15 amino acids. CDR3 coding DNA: TGTGCCAGCAGTGAACAAAGGACCCCAGGGAATGAGCAGTTCTTC. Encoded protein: CASSEQRTPGNEQFF.

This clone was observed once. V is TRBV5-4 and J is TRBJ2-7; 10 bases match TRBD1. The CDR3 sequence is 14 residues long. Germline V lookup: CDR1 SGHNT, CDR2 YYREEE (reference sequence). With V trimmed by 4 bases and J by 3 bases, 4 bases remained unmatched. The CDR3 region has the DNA TGTGCCAGCAGCGGGGGACAGGGGAACTACGAGCAGTACTTC. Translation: CASSGGQGNYEQYF.